This T cell receptor beta chain derives from a study of blood T cell repertoires in COVID-19. About the research overall: Sites across the United States, Italy and Spain contributed samples from acute and convalescent COVID-19.

Original analysis: Estimates of nucleated cell counts were drawn from the amplification of reference gene primers. The repertoire was sequenced with immunoSEQ multiplex PCR; TCRdb's copy has only in-frame clones and lacks some. V and J calls plus clone size are reproduced from that table; the DNA served to infer D and trimming. The table records 300,000 to 450,000 clones, more than 75% of them present only once. There are 15 residues in the CDR3. The germline V gene has CDR1 SNHLY and CDR2 FYNNEI. With 5 bases removed from V and 4 bases from J, the gap between germline ends came to 17 bases. This clone was observed a handful of times.

Sample: PBMCs or T cells enriched from blood (not recorded which). V gene TRBV2 combines with J gene TRBJ1-2; D might be TRBD1 (5 bases). This receptor was identified in a man in his thirties or forties who had recovered from COVID-19. In nucleotides, the CDR3 is TGTGCCAGCAGTCCCGGACAAACCGGGGGCTATGGCTACACCTTC. This encodes CASSPGQTGGYGYTF.